The 2 T cell receptor beta chains below come from one sample, sequenced in a study of T cells in Graves' hyperthyroidism and ophthalmopathy. What was amplified from RNA transcripts were TCR beta CDR3 regions. Initially, a first-round RT-PCR of the TCR CDR3 employed the HTBI primer set. TCRdb processed the multiplex PCR reads anew with MiXCR; each CDR3 protein has one entry. The sample includes hundreds of thousands of distinct CDR3 sequences, 15% to 20% of them seen just once. Sequenced sample: blood. These receptors came from a woman in her thirties with Graves' hyperthyroidism.

The chain uses TRBV20-1 and TRBJ1-5; D is possibly TRBD1 (6 bases). Looked up from germline, CDR1 is DFQATT and CDR2 is SNEGSKA (reference sequence). V shed 7 bases and J shed 6 bases, with 16 bases lying between them. This CDR3 region has 13 residues. The CDR3 nucleotides are TGCAGTGTTATAACAGGGTTGCTTCAGCCCCAGCATTTT. Translation gives CSVITGLLQPQHF.

This clonotype was seen ten or more times. The chain combines TRBV6-1 with TRBJ1-2, with D perhaps TRBD1 (6 bases). Trimming removed 1 base at V and 8 bases at J, with 8 bases between. CDR3 length: 12 amino acids. Germline V lookup: CDR1 MNHNS, CDR2 SASEGT. The CDR3 DNA reads TGTGCCAGCAGTGAAGGGGGGCGAGGCTACACCTTC. This codes for CASSEGGRGYTF.